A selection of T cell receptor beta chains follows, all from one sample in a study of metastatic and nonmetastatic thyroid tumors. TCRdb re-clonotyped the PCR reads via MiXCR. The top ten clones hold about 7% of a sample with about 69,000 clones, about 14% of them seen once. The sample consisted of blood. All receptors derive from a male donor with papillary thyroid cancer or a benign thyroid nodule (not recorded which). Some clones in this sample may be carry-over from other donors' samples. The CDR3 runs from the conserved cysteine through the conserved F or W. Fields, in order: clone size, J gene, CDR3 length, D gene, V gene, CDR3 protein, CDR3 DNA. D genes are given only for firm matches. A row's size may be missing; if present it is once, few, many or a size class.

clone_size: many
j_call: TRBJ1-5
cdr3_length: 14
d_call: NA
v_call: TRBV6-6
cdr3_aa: CASSYGGDGQPQHF
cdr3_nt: TGTGCCAGCAGTTACGGGGGGGACGGTCAGCCCCAGCATTTT

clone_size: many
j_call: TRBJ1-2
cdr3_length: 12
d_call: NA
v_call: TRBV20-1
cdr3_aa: CSASSINYGYTF
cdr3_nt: TGCAGTGCTAGCTCAATTAACTATGGCTACACCTTC

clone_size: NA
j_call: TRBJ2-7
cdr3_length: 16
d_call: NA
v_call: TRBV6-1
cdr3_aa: CASSPSESRGSYEQYF
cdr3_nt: TGTGCCAGCAGCCCGAGTGAGTCTAGGGGCTCCTACGAGCAGTACTTC

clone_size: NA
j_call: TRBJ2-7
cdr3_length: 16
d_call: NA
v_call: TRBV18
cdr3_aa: CASSPSTGGRSYEQYF
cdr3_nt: TGTGCCAGCTCGCCATCCACTGGCGGTAGGTCCTACGAGCAGTACTTC

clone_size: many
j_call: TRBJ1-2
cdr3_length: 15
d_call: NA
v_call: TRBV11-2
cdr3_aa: CASSLEGGQGYGYTF
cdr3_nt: TGTGCCAGCAGCTTAGAGGGTGGGCAGGGTTATGGCTACACCTTC

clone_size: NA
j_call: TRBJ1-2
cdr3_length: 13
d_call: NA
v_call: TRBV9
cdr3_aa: CASSATGGSGYTF
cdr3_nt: TGTGCCAGCAGCGCGACAGGTGGCTCTGGCTACACCTTC

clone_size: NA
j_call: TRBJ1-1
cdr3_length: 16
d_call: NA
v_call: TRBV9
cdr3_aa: CASSVGWGARNTEAFF
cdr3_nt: TGTGCCAGCAGCGTCGGGTGGGGAGCGCGGAACACTGAAGCTTTCTTT

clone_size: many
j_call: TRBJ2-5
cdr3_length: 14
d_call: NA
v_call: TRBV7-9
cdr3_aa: CASSLGASPGTQYF
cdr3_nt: TGTGCCAGCAGCTTAGGGGCCTCGCCGGGTACCCAGTACTTC

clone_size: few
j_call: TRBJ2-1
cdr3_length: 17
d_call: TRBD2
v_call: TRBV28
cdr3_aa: CASSSWYRGRANNEQFF
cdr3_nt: TGTGCCAGCAGTTCCTGGTACAGAGGGAGGGCAAACAATGAGCAGTTCTTC

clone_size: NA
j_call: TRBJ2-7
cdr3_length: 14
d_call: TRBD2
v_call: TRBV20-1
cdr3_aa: CSAPLAGDSYEQYF
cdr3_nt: TGCAGTGCTCCTCTAGCGGGAGACTCCTACGAGCAGTACTTC

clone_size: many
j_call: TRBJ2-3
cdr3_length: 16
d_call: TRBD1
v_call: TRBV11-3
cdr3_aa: CASSRRTGASTDTQYF
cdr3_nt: TGTGCCAGCAGCCGAAGGACAGGAGCTAGCACAGATACGCAGTATTTT

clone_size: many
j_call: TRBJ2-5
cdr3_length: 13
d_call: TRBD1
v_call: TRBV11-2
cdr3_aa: CASSYTGGETQYF
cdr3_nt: TGTGCCAGCAGTTATACAGGGGGAGAGACCCAGTACTTC

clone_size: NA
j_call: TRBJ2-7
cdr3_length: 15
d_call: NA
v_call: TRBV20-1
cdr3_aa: CSASFRIGVNSDQYF
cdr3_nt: TGCAGTGCTAGTTTTCGTATAGGGGTGAATTCCGATCAGTACTTC

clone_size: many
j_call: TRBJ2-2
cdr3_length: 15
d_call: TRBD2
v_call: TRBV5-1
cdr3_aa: CASSYLAGGTGELFF
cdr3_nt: TGCGCCAGCAGCTATTTAGCGGGAGGGACCGGGGAGCTGTTTTTT

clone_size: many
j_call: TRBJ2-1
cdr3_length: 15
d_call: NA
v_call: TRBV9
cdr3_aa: CASSVDGSWGHEQFF
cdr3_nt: TGTGCCAGCAGCGTAGACGGTAGCTGGGGGCATGAGCAGTTCTTC

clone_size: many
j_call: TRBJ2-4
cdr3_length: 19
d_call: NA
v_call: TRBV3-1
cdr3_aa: CASSETPRSGSIAKNIQYF
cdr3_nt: TGTGCCAGCAGCGAAACTCCACGTAGCGGATCCATTGCCAAAAACATTCAGTACTTC

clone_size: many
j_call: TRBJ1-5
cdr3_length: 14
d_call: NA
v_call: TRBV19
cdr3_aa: CASSQGLGGQPQHF
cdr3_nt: TGTGCCAGTAGCCAGGGTTTAGGGGGTCAGCCCCAGCATTTT

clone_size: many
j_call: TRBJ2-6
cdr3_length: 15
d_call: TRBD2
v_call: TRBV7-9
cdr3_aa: CALPGGDSGANVLTF
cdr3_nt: TGTGCCCTCCCGGGGGGTGACTCTGGGGCCAACGTCCTGACTTTC

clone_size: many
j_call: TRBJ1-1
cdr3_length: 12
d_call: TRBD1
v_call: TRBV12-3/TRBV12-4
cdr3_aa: CASSWTGNEAFF
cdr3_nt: TGTGCCAGCAGTTGGACAGGGAATGAAGCTTTCTTT

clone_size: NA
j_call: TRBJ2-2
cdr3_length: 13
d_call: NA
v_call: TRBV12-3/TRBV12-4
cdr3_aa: CASSLGVTGDLFF
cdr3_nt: TGTGCCAGCAGTTTAGGGGTGACCGGGGATCTGTTTTTT

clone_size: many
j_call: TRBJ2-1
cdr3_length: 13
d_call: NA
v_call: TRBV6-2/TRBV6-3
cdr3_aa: CASSYPGLWEQFF
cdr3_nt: TGTGCCAGCAGTTACCCCGGGTTATGGGAGCAGTTCTTC

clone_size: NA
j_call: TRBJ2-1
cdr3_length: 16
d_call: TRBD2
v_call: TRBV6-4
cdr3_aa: CASIDSASGEANEQFF
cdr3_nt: TGTGCCAGCATTGACTCTGCTAGCGGGGAAGCCAATGAGCAGTTCTTC

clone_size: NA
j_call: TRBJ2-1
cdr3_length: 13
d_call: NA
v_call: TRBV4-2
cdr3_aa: CASSQEGRNEQFF
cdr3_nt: TGTGCCAGCAGCCAAGAAGGACGGAATGAGCAGTTCTTC

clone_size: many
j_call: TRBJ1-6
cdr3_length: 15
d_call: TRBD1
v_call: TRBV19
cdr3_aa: CASSTGTGVETPLHF
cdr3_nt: TGTGCCAGTAGTACCGGGACAGGGGTTGAAACACCCCTCCACTTT

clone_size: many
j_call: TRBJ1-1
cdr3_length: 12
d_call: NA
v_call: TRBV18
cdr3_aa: CASSDYRAEAFF
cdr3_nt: TGTGCCAGCTCGGACTACAGGGCGGAAGCTTTCTTT

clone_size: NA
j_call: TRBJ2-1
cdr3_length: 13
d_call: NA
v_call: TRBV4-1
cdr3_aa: CASSQDQQREQFF
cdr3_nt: TGCGCCAGCAGCCAAGACCAGCAAAGAGAGCAGTTCTTC

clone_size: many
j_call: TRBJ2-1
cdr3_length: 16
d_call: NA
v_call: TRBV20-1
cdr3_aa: CSARDLRQPLVNEQFF
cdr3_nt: TGCAGTGCTAGAGATCTTAGGCAGCCGTTGGTCAATGAGCAGTTCTTC

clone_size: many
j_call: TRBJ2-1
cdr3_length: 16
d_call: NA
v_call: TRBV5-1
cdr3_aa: CASSSSAASSYNEQFF
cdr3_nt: TGCGCCAGCAGCTCCTCGGCGGCAAGCTCCTACAATGAGCAGTTCTTC

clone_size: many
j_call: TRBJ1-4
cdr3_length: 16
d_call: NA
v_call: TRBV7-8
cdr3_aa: CASSFRRFGVTEKLFF
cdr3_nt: TGTGCCAGCAGCTTTAGGCGGTTCGGAGTAACCGAAAAACTGTTTTTT

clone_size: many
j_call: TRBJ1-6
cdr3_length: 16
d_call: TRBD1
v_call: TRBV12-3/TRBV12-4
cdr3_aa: CASSFRVGQGNSPLHF
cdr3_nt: TGTGCCAGCAGTTTTAGGGTGGGACAGGGTAATTCACCCCTCCACTTT

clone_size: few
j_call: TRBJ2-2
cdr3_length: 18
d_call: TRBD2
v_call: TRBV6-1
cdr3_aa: CASGGVAGAIGRTGELFF
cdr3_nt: TGTGCCAGCGGTGGAGTAGCGGGAGCTATAGGGAGAACCGGGGAGCTGTTTTTT